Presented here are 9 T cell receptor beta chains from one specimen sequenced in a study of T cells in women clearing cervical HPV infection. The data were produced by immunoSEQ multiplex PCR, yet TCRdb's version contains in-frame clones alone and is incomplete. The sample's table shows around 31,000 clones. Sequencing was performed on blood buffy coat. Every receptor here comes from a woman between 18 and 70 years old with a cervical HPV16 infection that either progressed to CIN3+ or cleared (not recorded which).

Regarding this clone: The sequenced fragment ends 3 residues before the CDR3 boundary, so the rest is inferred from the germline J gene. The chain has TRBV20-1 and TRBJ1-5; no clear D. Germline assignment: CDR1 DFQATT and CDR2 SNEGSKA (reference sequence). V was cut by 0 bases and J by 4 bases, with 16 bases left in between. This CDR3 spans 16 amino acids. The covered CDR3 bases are TGCAGTGCTAGAGATCCCGGGAGCGGTCGAAATCAGCCC. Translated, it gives CSARDPGSGRNQP. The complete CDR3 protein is CSARDPGSGRNQPQHF.

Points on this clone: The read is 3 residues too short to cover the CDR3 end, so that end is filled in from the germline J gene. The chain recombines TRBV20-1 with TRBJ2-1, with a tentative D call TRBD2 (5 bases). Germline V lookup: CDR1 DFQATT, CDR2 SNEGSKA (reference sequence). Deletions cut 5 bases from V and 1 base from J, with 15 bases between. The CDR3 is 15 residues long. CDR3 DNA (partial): TGCAGTGCTTCCCAAACTAGTTCGTCCTACAATGAG. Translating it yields CSASQTSSSYNE. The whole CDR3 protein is CSASQTSSSYNEQFF.

The CDR3 here is CASSPRADRYGYTF. The DNA read from the CDR3 is TGTGCCAGCTCACCACGGGCAGACCGCTATGGC. This sequence joins TRBV18 and TRBJ1-2, with no clear D. The read finishes 3 residues shy of the CDR3 end, and the germline J gene is used to complete it. Germline V gene sequence: CDR1 KGHSH, CDR2 LQKENI. This CDR3 is 14 amino acids long. Trimming pared 1 base from V and 4 bases from J, leaving 10 bases between.

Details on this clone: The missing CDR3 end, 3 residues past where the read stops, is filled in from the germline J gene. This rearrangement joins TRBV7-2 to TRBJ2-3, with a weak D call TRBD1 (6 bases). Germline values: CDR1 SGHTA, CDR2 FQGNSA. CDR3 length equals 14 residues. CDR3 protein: CASSSIQGWETQYF. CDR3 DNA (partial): TGTGCCAGCAGCTCTATACAGGGCTGGGAGACG.

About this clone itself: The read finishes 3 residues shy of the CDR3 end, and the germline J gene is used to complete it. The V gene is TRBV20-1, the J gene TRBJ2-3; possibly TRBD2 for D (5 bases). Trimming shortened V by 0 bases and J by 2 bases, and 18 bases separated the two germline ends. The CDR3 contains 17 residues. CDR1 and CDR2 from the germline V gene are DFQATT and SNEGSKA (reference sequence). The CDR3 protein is CSARDSGGRLYTDTQYF. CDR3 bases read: TGCAGTGCTAGAGATTCCGGCGGGCGCCTTTACACAGATACG.

The part of the CDR3 DNA that was read is TGTGCCAGCTACGAATCGCTAGCGGGAGGTAATGAG. It translates to CASYESLAGGNE. The entire CDR3 protein reads CASYESLAGGNEQFF. This chain links TRBV18 with TRBJ2-1, with 11 positions matching TRBD2. With the read ending 3 residues before the CDR3 end, the germline J gene is used to fill in that end. This CDR3 contains 15 residues. Per germline, CDR1 KGHSH and CDR2 LQKENI. J was trimmed by 7 bases and V by 7 bases; bases with no gene match: 9.

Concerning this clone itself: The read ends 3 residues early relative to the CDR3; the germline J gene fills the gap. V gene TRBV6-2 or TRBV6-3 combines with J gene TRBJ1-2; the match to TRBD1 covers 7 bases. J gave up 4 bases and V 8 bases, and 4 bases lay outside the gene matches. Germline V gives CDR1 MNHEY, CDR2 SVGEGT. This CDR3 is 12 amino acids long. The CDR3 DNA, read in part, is TGTGCCAGCGGGGACAGAGGCTATGGC. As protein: CASGDRGYG. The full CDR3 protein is CASGDRGYGYTF.

CDR3 amino acids: CASSTSGSRTDTQYF. The CDR3 DNA, read in part, is TGTGCCAGCAGTACGAGCGGGAGTCGCACAGATACG. The chain uses TRBV7-3 and TRBJ2-3, with TRBD2 matching 8 bases. The CDR3 is cut off 3 residues early in the read; its end comes from the germline J gene. This CDR3 has 15 amino acids. J lost 1 base, V lost 6 bases, and 6 bases had no gene match. CDR1 and CDR2 (germline): SGHTA, FQGTGA.

The covered CDR3 bases are TGCAGTGCTAGTTTCCGGGACAGGAAATACAATGAG. This encodes CSASFRDRKYNE. The full CDR3 sequence reads CSASFRDRKYNEQFF. The chain employs TRBV20-1 and TRBJ2-1; TRBD1 agrees at 8 bases. The CDR3 goes on 3 residues after the read ends, and that part is filled in from the germline J gene. Germline V gene sequence: CDR1 DFQATT, CDR2 SNEGSKA (reference sequence). CDR3 length equals 15 residues. The trim removed 3 bases at V and 4 bases at J, leaving 8 bases unmatched.